This T cell receptor beta chain was identified during a study of tumor and adjacent non-tumor tissue in lung cancer. A modified ARM-PCR protocol with three rounds of nested PCR amplified TCRbeta. One entry per CDR3 protein, called by TCRdb with MiXCR from the multiplex PCR reads. The table lists around 57,000 distinct CDR3 sequences, more than 55% of them singletons. CDR3 length equals 14 residues. The germline gives CDR1 SGHNT, CDR2 YYREEE (reference sequence). No cell sorting was done before RNA was extracted from the tissue. Distant lung tissue was collected more than 3 cm away from the tumor edge. As for this clonotype: The junction departs from the called germline gene at one end, perhaps through a read error.

The specimen sequenced was distant non-tumor lung tissue. The receptor's source is a man between 65 and 79 years old with non-small cell lung cancer. This rearrangement joins TRBV5-4 to TRBJ2-2, with D unresolved. CDR3: CANSSRAVTGELFF. Written as DNA, the CDR3 is TGTGCCAACAGCTCTCGTGCGGTAACCGGGGAGCTGTTTTTT.